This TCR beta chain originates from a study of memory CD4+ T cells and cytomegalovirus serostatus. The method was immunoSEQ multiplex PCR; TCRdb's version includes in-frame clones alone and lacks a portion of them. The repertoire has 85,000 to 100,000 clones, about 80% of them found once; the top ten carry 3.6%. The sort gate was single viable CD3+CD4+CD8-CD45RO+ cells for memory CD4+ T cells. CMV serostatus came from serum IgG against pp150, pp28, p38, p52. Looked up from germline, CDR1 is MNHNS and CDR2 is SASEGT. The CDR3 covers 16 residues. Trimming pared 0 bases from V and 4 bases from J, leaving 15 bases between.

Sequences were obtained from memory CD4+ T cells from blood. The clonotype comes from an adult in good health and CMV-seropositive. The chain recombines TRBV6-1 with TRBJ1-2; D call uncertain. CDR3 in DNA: TGTGCCAGCAGTGAAGCAGGAGGGAGGAAGGGCTATGGCTACACCTTC. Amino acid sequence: CASSEAGGRKGYGYTF.